The 22 T cell receptor beta chains presented below share a single source sample, sequenced in a study of blood T cell repertoires in COVID-19. Clones were sequenced by immunoSEQ multiplex PCR, and TCRdb holds only the in-frame ones, with some missing. Among under 450,000 clones listed, approximately 88% were seen once. The sample consisted of peripheral blood. The receptor set was obtained from a woman aged 50 to 65 with COVID-19, enrolled during active disease.

This clone has more than one count but fewer than ten. J is TRBJ1-1 and V is TRBV12-5; a possible D gene is TRBD1 (5 bases). V shed 6 bases and J shed 3 bases, with 11 bases lying between them. The germline gives CDR1 LGHNT, CDR2 FRNRAP. This CDR3 has 13 residues. The CDR3 region has the DNA TGTGCTAGTGGAAAAACAGGTTACACTGAAGCTTTCTTT. Translated, it gives CASGKTGYTEAFF.

The chain combines TRBV30 with TRBJ1-2; D may be TRBD1 (5 bases). Looked up from germline, CDR1 is GTSNPN and CDR2 is SVGIG (reference sequence). Trimming took 3 bases from V and 6 from J, leaving 11 bases between them. The CDR3 covers 12 residues. The CDR3 region is CAWRRDWHGYTF. Written as DNA, the CDR3 is TGTGCCTGGAGGCGGGACTGGCATGGCTACACCTTC. The variable domain in full, with the rest retrieved from reference TRBV30 and TRBJ1-2, is SQTIHQWPATLVQPVGSPLSLECTVEGTSNPNLYWYRQAAGRGLQLLFYSVGIGQISSEVPQNLSASRPQDRQFILSSKKLLLSDSGFYLCAWRRDWHGYTFGSGTRLTVV.

V is TRBV11-2 and J is TRBJ2-7; D gene ambiguous. Germline V gene lookup returns CDR1 SGHAT and CDR2 FQNNGV. The CDR3 length is 12 residues. Trimming removed 1 base at V and 6 bases at J, with 7 bases between. The CDR3 loop reads CASSLGHREQYF. The CDR3 nucleotides are TGTGCCAGCAGCTTAGGACACCGCGAGCAGTACTTC.

The V call is TRBV6-5, the J call TRBJ1-5; 8 bases fit TRBD1. The CDR3 length is 16 residues. Germline V gene sequence: CDR1 MNHEY, CDR2 SVGAGI. V trimming: 4 bases; J trimming: 1 base; junction bases outside the gene matches: 6. The CDR3: CASSSLRTGSNQPQHF. The DNA for the CDR3 is TGTGCCAGCAGTTCCCTTAGGACAGGGAGCAATCAGCCCCAGCATTTT.

The chain employs TRBV19 and TRBJ2-5; D remains ambiguous. Trimming pared 5 bases from V and 2 bases from J, leaving 9 bases between. The CDR3 extends over 13 amino acids. The germline gives CDR1 LNHDA, CDR2 SQIVND (reference sequence). The CDR3 protein is CASSGGLQETQYF. CDR3 nucleotide sequence: TGTGCCAGTAGTGGCGGCCTACAAGAGACCCAGTACTTC.

V gene TRBV2 combines with J gene TRBJ1-1, with D unresolved. V was trimmed by 7 bases and J by 1 base, leaving 7 bases between them. Germline loops: CDR1 SNHLY, CDR2 FYNNEI. The CDR3 sequence is 12 residues long. DNA for the CDR3: TGTGCCAGCAAGGCGGAGAACACTGAAGCTTTCTTT. Encoded protein: CASKAENTEAFF.

This CDR3 reads CASSSPGRGVFTGELFF. In DNA form, the CDR3 reads TGTGCCAGCAGCTCCCCGGGGAGGGGCGTTTTTACCGGGGAGCTGTTTTTT. This rearrangement joins TRBV11-2 to TRBJ2-2, with TRBD2 identical over 7 bases. Germline-derived CDR1 and CDR2 are SGHAT and FQNNGV. This CDR3 is 17 amino acids long. V was pared by 4 bases and J by 5 bases, with 13 bases of the junction left unmatched.

This chain links TRBV11-3 with TRBJ1-2; 11 bases map to TRBD1. The V gene end was trimmed by 3 bases and the J gene end by 4 bases; junction bases not matched to a gene: 10. CDR3 size: 17 residues. The germline V gene encodes CDR1 SGHNT and CDR2 YENEEA. CDR3 in amino acids: CASSFERTGGAGYGYTF. The CDR3 DNA reads TGTGCCAGCAGCTTTGAGAGGACAGGGGGCGCCGGCTATGGCTACACCTTC.

The sample holds one count of this clone. This rearrangement joins TRBV19 to TRBJ2-7; 9 bases are shared with TRBD2. The CDR3 extends over 17 amino acids. Germline lookup yields CDR1 LNHDA and CDR2 SQIVND (reference sequence). V gave up 3 bases and J gave up 2 bases; unmatched junction bases: 11. CDR3: CASSISSGGTETYEQYF. The CDR3 DNA follows: TGTGCCAGTAGTATCTCCAGCGGGGGGACCGAGACCTACGAGCAGTACTTC.

This rearrangement joins TRBV13 to TRBJ2-1; 11 bases are a match to TRBD2. The V segment lost 5 bases and the J segment 0 bases; nucleotides outside the gene matches: 12. Germline V gene lookup returns CDR1 PRHDT and CDR2 FYEKMQ (reference sequence). The CDR3 has 19 amino acids. The CDR3 spells CASSLPSGGSSSSYNEQFF. The DNA of the CDR3 is TGTGCCAGCAGCCTTCCTAGCGGGGGGTCCTCTAGCTCCTACAATGAGCAGTTCTTC. Using reference TRBV13 and TRBJ2-1 for the parts outside the CDR3, the full variable domain is AAGVIQSPRHLIKEKRETATLKCYPIPRHDTVYWYQQGPGQDPQFLISFYEKMQSDKGSIPDRFSAQQFSDYHSELNMSSLELGDSALYFCASSLPSGGSSSSYNEQFFGPGTRLTVL.

The rearrangement links TRBV10-1 to TRBJ1-1; D might be TRBD1 (6 bases). Germline loops: CDR1 WNHNN, CDR2 SYGVQD (reference sequence). V lost 1 base, J lost 0 bases, and 9 bases lay in between. The CDR3 extends over 15 amino acids. This CDR3 reads CASSEYRAMNTEAFF. The CDR3, as DNA: TGCGCCAGCAGTGAGTACAGGGCGATGAACACTGAAGCTTTCTTT.

V is TRBV12-5 and J is TRBJ2-1; 8 nucleotides match TRBD1. After removal of 8 bases from V and 0 bases from J, the junction contained 3 bases not matched to a gene. The CDR3 spans 14 residues. The V gene's germline CDR1 is LGHNT and CDR2 FRNRAP. The CDR3 reads CASQGAVSYNEQFF. The CDR3 DNA sequence: TGTGCTAGTCAGGGGGCGGTCTCCTACAATGAGCAGTTCTTC. Variable domain in full (rest from reference TRBV12-5 and TRBJ2-1): DARVTQTPRHKVTEMGQEVTMRCQPILGHNTVFWYRQTMMQGLELLAYFRNRAPLDDSGMPKDRFSAEMPDATLATLKIQPSEPRDSAVYFCASQGAVSYNEQFFGPGTRLTVL.

The J gene is TRBJ1-3, the V gene TRBV7-8; weak D call: TRBD1 (5 bases). CDR1 and CDR2 from the germline V gene are SGHVS and FQNEAQ. Trimming took off 3 bases at V and 4 bases at J, with 7 bases between the two ends. This CDR3 has 13 residues. CDR3 in amino acids: CASSLQGGNTIYF. The CDR3 DNA sequence: TGTGCCAGCAGCTTGCAGGGAGGAAACACCATATATTTT.

J is TRBJ1-1 and V is TRBV11-3, with D possibly matching TRBD1 (6 bases). Germline V gene sequence: CDR1 SGHNT, CDR2 YENEEA. This CDR3 is 15 amino acids long. Trimming took 1 base from V and 3 from J, leaving 12 bases between them. CDR3 coding DNA: TGTGCCAGCAGCTTAGGGGGGACAACAGACACTGAAGCTTTCTTT. This sequence encodes CASSLGGTTDTEAFF. The full variable domain, with the rest looked up from reference TRBV11-3 and TRBJ1-1, is EAGVVQSPRYKIIEKKQPVAFWCNPISGHNTLYWYLQNLGQGPELLIRYENEEAVDDSQLPKDRFSAERLKGVDSTLKIQPAELGDSAVYLCASSLGGTTDTEAFFGQGTRLTVV.

The gene calls are TRBV30 and TRBJ1-2; D unclear. Germline CDR1 reads GTSNPN; CDR2 reads SVGIG (reference sequence). The CDR3 has 13 amino acids. The ends were cut back, 2 bases at V and 4 bases at J, with 11 bases in the middle. In DNA, the CDR3 is TGTGCCTGGAGTAAGAACAGCCTCTATGGCTACACCTTC. This sequence encodes CAWSKNSLYGYTF.

In DNA form, the CDR3 reads TGCGCCAGCAGCTTGCGACCTACCGGGACTAGCCCCCCCAATGAGCAGTTCTTC. This translates into CASSLRPTGTSPPNEQFF. The V and J genes are TRBV5-1 and TRBJ2-1; TRBD2 agrees at 9 bases. The CDR3 length is 18 residues. V was clipped by 1 base and J by 6 bases; unmatched bases: 14. Germline V lookup: CDR1 SGHRS, CDR2 YFSETQ.

J is TRBJ2-1 and V is TRBV2; perhaps TRBD2 as D (6 bases). V lost 1 base, J lost 6 bases, and 13 bases lay in between. The CDR3 length is 15 residues. Germline lookup yields CDR1 SNHLY and CDR2 FYNNEI. CDR3 bases: TGTGCCAGCAGTGAAGGAGGCGGGGTGGGCAATGAGCAGTTCTTC. Its translation: CASSEGGGVGNEQFF.

J is TRBJ1-3 and V is TRBV29-1; 9 bases align to TRBD1. The CDR3 loop spans 13 amino acids. Germline CDR1 reads SQVTM; CDR2 reads ANQGSEA. Unmatched junction bases numbered 3, after V lost 7 bases and J lost 2 bases. The CDR3 protein is CSARTGAGNTIYF. The CDR3 DNA sequence: TGCAGCGCTAGGACAGGGGCTGGAAACACCATATATTTT.

This sequence joins TRBV7-3 and TRBJ2-3, with D unresolved. CDR1 is SGHTA and CDR2 is FQGTGA in the germline V gene. This CDR3 contains 17 residues. Trimming stripped 5 bases from V and 1 base from J, with 19 bases between. CDR3 protein: CASSPSPSPAGTDTQYF. CDR3 bases: TGTGCCAGCAGCCCATCCCCTTCCCCTGCGGGCACAGATACGCAGTATTTT.

This sequence joins TRBV28 and TRBJ1-1; 7 nucleotides align to TRBD1. The CDR3 length is 13 residues. The J segment lost 11 bases and the V segment lost 6 bases, leaving 12 bases of the junction unmatched. Germline CDR1 reads MDHEN; CDR2 reads SYDVKM. Written as DNA, the CDR3 is TGTGCCAGCAGCCGCCTAGAGGGGGCGGCGGCTTTCTTT. Translated: CASSRLEGAAAFF. Based on the CDR3 plus reference TRBV28 and TRBJ1-1, the full variable domain is DVKVTQSSRYLVKRTGEKVFLECVQDMDHENMFWYRQDPGLGLRLIYFSYDVKMKEKGDIPEGYSVSREKKERFSLILESASTNQTSMYLCASSRLEGAAAFFGQGTRLTVV.

The chain employs TRBV29-1 and TRBJ1-5, with D perhaps TRBD1 (6 bases). CDR1 is SQVTM, CDR2 ANQGSEA, per germline. The CDR3 has 13 amino acids. The V end was cut by 6 bases, the J end by 5 bases, with 14 bases between. CDR3 amino acids: CSVGTGTDQPQHF. In nucleotides, the CDR3 is TGCAGCGTGGGAACAGGGACCGATCAGCCCCAGCATTTT.

The chain recombines TRBV29-1 with TRBJ1-2; 7 bases fit TRBD1. V lost 4 bases to trimming and J lost 6 bases; unmatched junction nucleotides: 8. The germline CDR1 and CDR2 sequences are SQVTM and ANQGSEA. The CDR3 sequence is 13 residues long. CDR3 bases: TGCAGCGTTGTCAAGGGGGCCAGCCATGGCTACACCTTC. Amino acid sequence: CSVVKGASHGYTF.